This T cell receptor beta chain derives from a study of T cell changes during pregnancy in multiple sclerosis. Sequencing used immunoSEQ multiplex PCR; TCRdb keeps in-frame clones, though not all of them. The table lists 76,000 or so clones, 90% to 95% of them singletons. This CDR3 has 16 amino acids. Looked up from germline, CDR1 is MNHNS and CDR2 is SASEGT. V lost 2 bases and J lost 5, with 18 bases in between. This clone was detected only once. This receptor was obtained from a female donor in good health, enrolled as a control in a pregnancy study. V is TRBV6-1 and J is TRBJ1-2; TRBD1 might be the D (5 bases). This specimen consisted of peripheral blood, obtained in the second trimester of pregnancy. The CDR3 DNA reads as TGTGCCAGCAGTGAATACCACGGCCAGGGTGGATATGGCTACACCTTC. As protein: CASSEYHGQGGYGYTF.